There are many counts of the clone carrying this T cell receptor (beta chain). Its antigen remains unknown. This record comes from a study of T cells in Graves' hyperthyroidism and ophthalmopathy. TCR beta CDR3 regions were amplified from RNA transcripts. The primer set for the first-round RT-PCR of the TCR CDR3 was HTBI. MiXCR, run by TCRdb on the multiplex PCR reads, gives a single entry per CDR3 protein. Seen here are more than 350,000 distinct CDR3 sequences, approximately 18% observed once, and the top ten hold around a third. At first hyperthyroidism diagnosis, before any ophthalmopathy symptoms, the blood sample was collected. CDR3 length equals 15 residues. Germline loops: CDR1 LGHNA, CDR2 YNFKEQ. The V segment lost 2 bases and the J segment 1 base; nucleotides outside the gene matches: 3. Study-wide results and caveats: A model using 13 V-J features told ophthalmopathy apart from stable hyperthyroidism.

The rearrangement uses TRBV4-2 and TRBJ1-1, with 8 bases matching TRBD1. What was sequenced was blood. This clonotype was sampled from a woman in her twenties or thirties with Graves' hyperthyroidism that later progressed to Graves' ophthalmopathy. CDR3 nucleotides: TGTGCCAGCAGCCAACTCGGACAGGGGAACACTGAAGCTTTCTTT. Amino acids: CASSQLGQGNTEAFF.